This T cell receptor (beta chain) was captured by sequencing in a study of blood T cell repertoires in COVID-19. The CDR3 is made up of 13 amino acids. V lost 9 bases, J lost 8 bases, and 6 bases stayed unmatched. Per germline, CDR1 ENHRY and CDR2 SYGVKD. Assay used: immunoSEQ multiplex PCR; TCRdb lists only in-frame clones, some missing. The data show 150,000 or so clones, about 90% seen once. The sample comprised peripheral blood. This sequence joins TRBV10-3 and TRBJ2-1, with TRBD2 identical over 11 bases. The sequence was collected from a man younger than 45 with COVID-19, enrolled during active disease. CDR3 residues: CAMGLAELDEQFF. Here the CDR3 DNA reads TGTGCCATGGGACTAGCGGAACTAGATGAGCAGTTCTTC.